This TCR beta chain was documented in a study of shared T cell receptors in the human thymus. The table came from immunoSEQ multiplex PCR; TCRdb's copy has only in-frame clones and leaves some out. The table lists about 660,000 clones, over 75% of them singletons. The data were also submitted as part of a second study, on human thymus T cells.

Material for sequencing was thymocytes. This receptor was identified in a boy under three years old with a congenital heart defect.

The CDR3 loop is CASSPSGRRYEQYF. CDR3 coding DNA: TGCGCCAGCAGCCCCAGCGGGAGGCGGTACGAGCAGTACTTC. This chain links TRBV4-3 with TRBJ2-7; 9 bases map to TRBD2. V lost 4 bases to trimming and J lost 4 bases; unmatched junction nucleotides: 5. Germline assignment: CDR1 LGHNA and CDR2 YSLEER. The CDR3 sequence is 14 residues long.